One sample yielded the 26 T cell receptor beta chains listed below, sequenced in a study of cytomegalovirus exposure and HLA in healthy donors. With 60 Vbeta and 13 Jbeta primers, the PCR was carried out. Assay used: immunoSEQ multiplex PCR; TCRdb lists only in-frame clones, some missing. The sample contains about 180,000 clones, over 70% of which appear only once. The sample was PBMCs. These receptors were taken from a man between 35 and 55 years old in good health and CMV-seronegative.

This chain connects TRBV5-1 to TRBJ2-1; no clear D. This CDR3 is 11 amino acids long. V shed 6 bases and J shed 7 bases, with 8 bases lying between them. CDR1 and CDR2 (germline): SGHRS, YFSETQ. CDR3 loop: CASTSVNEQFF. The CDR3, as DNA: TGCGCCAGCACCTCGGTAAATGAGCAGTTCTTC.

This rearrangement joins TRBV5-1 to TRBJ1-4, with D possibly TRBD1 on 6 matching bases. The V and J ends lost 2 bases and 6 bases respectively, with 14 bases between them. From germline, CDR1 is SGHRS and CDR2 YFSETQ. This CDR3 has 15 residues. This CDR3 reads CASSFRGTAYEKLFF. CDR3 nucleotides: TGCGCCAGCAGCTTTAGGGGGACGGCTTATGAAAAACTGTTTTTT. Full variable domain (remainder filled in from reference TRBV5-1 and TRBJ1-4): KAGVTQTPRYLIKTRGQQVTLSCSPISGHRSVSWYQQTPGQGLQFLFEYFSETQRNKGNFPGRFSGRQFSNSRSEMNVSTLELGDSALYLCASSFRGTAYEKLFFGSGTQLSVL.

V gene TRBV2 combines with J gene TRBJ1-4; the D is unclear. The CDR3 runs to 16 residues. The V gene lost 6 bases and the J gene lost 5 bases, with 19 bases spanning the gap. CDR1 is SNHLY, CDR2 FYNNEI, per germline. CDR3 loop: CASRPKRRDFNEKLFF. The CDR3 bases are TGTGCCAGCAGACCCAAGCGTCGGGATTTCAATGAAAAACTGTTTTTT.

This clone was detected only a few times. The DNA of the CDR3 is TGTGCCAGCAGAGACCCCGGCGGACCAGGGTTCGAGCAGTACTTC. Protein sequence: CASRDPGGPGFEQYF. The V gene is TRBV6-5, the J gene TRBJ2-7; TRBD1 might be the D (5 bases). CDR1 MNHEY and CDR2 SVGAGI come from the germline V gene. This CDR3 spans 15 amino acids. V was trimmed by 6 bases and J by 6 bases, leaving 21 bases between them.

A few counts support this clone. The chain uses TRBV9 and TRBJ2-7; 9 bases map to TRBD1. Germline CDR1 reads SGDLS; CDR2 reads YYNGEE. The CDR3 loop spans 16 amino acids. Germline trimming cut 2 bases from V and 6 bases from J; bases unmatched to any gene: 12. This CDR3 reads CASSVERGTGRREQYF. CDR3 bases: TGTGCCAGCAGCGTCGAGAGGGGGACAGGGCGACGCGAGCAGTACTTC.

The V call is TRBV7-8, the J call TRBJ2-2; 7 positions match TRBD2. V lost 5 bases and J lost 4; bases outside the gene matches: 1. The CDR3 consists of 13 residues. CDR1 is SGHVS and CDR2 is FQNEAQ in the germline V gene. Here the CDR3 DNA reads TGTGCCAGCAGCGGGGGGGTCACCGGGGAGCTGTTTTTT. Translating it yields CASSGGVTGELFF. The whole variable domain, filled in from reference TRBV7-8 and TRBJ2-2, reads GAGVSQSPRYKVAKRGQDVALRCDPISGHVSLFWYQQALGQGPEFLTYFQNEAQLDKSGLPSDRFFAERPEGSVSTLKIQRTQQEDSAVYLCASSGGVTGELFFGEGSRLTVL.

The chain employs TRBV7-8 and TRBJ2-2; D remains ambiguous. Germline assignment: CDR1 SGHVS and CDR2 FQNEAQ. Deletions cut 0 bases from V and 5 bases from J, with 4 bases between. The CDR3 is 13 amino acids. The CDR3 sequence: CASSLARTGELFF. The DNA for the CDR3 is TGTGCCAGCAGCTTAGCCAGAACCGGGGAGCTGTTTTTT.

V is TRBV4-1 and J is TRBJ1-6; 9 bases are a match to TRBD1. Germline values: CDR1 MGHRA, CDR2 YSYEKL. The CDR3 is 15 amino acids. The V segment lost 4 bases and the J segment 10 bases; nucleotides outside the gene matches: 8. CDR3 sequence (DNA): TGCGCCAGCAGCCGGGGGGACAGGGTCAGATCACCCCTCCACTTT. Residues: CASSRGDRVRSPLHF.

The table lists this clone with a few counts. The chain carries TRBV4-3 and TRBJ1-1, with a tentative D call TRBD1 (6 bases). Trimming left V 4 bases short and J 11 bases short, with 17 bases between. The CDR3 consists of 13 residues. CDR1 is LGHNA, CDR2 YSLEER, per germline. The chain's CDR3 is CASSLGPPRGAFF. The DNA for the CDR3 is TGCGCCAGCAGCCTTGGCCCCCCTAGGGGGGCTTTCTTT.

This clone was seen just once. The J gene is TRBJ1-1, the V gene TRBV14; 10 bases match TRBD1. This CDR3 comprises 17 residues. Looked up from germline, CDR1 is SGHDN and CDR2 is FVKESK. Trimming took 3 bases from V and 4 from J; bases not matched to a gene: 11. DNA for the CDR3: TGTGCCAGCAGCCAGCGACAGGGGGCCCTTTCCGGCACTGAAGCTTTCTTT. Its translation: CASSQRQGALSGTEAFF.

This chain connects TRBV4-3 to TRBJ2-3; TRBD2 matches 8 bases. The CDR3 length is 17 residues. V lost 0 bases to trimming and J lost 4 bases; unmatched junction nucleotides: 9. CDR1 and CDR2 (germline): LGHNA, YSLEER. CDR3 region: CASSQENGREFPDTQYF. The CDR3 nucleotides read TGCGCCAGCAGCCAAGAGAACGGGAGGGAATTCCCAGATACGCAGTATTTT.

The rearrangement joins TRBV11-2 to TRBJ2-2, with 8 bases that match TRBD2. The CDR3 is 16 amino acids. CDR1 is SGHAT, CDR2 FQNNGV, per germline. After removal of 0 bases from V and 1 base from J, the junction contained 1 base not matched to a gene. The CDR3 nucleotides are TGTGCCAGCAGCTTAGATACTAGCGGGAACACCGGGGAGCTGTTTTTT. It is translated as CASSLDTSGNTGELFF. Drawing the rest from reference TRBV11-2 and TRBJ2-2, the complete variable domain is EAGVAQSPRYKIIEKRQSVAFWCNPISGHATLYWYQQILGQGPKLLIQFQNNGVVDDSQLPKDRFSAERLKGVDSTLKIQPAKLEDSAVYLCASSLDTSGNTGELFFGEGSRLTVL.

This chain joins TRBV18 and TRBJ1-3; possibly TRBD1 for D (6 bases). The CDR3 spans 15 residues. From germline, CDR1 is KGHSH and CDR2 LQKENI. Between the trimmed V and J ends, which lost 7 bases and 4 bases, there was a span of 17 bases. The CDR3 coding sequence is TGTGCCAGCTTGGGAACAGGGCGTGCAGGAAACACCATATATTTT. Its protein is CASLGTGRAGNTIYF.

The genes are TRBV25-1 and TRBJ2-7, with 12 bases matching TRBD2. The CDR3 runs 15 residues. The germline gives CDR1 MGHDK, CDR2 SYGVNS. The junction had 2 bases not matched to a gene; V was cut back by 1 base and J by 4 bases. In DNA, the CDR3 is TGTGCCAGCAGTGAATTCACTAGCGGGAGGTACGAGCAGTACTTC. It translates to CASSEFTSGRYEQYF.

The V call is TRBV18, the J call TRBJ2-5; 7 bases are a match to TRBD2. The V gene end was trimmed by 2 bases and the J gene end by 2 bases; junction bases not matched to a gene: 8. Germline V gene lookup returns CDR1 KGHSH and CDR2 LQKENI. The CDR3 is made up of 16 amino acids. Here the CDR3 DNA reads TGTGCCAGCTCACCAGGTTCGCGGGGGATTCAAGAGACCCAGTACTTC. Translating it yields CASSPGSRGIQETQYF.

The chain links TRBV7-3 to TRBJ2-7, with D possibly being TRBD1 (5 bases). Trimming left V 5 bases short and J 9 bases short, with 23 bases between. CDR3 length: 15 amino acids. Germline lookup yields CDR1 SGHTA and CDR2 FQGTGA. The CDR3 sequence: CASSPAPGALVGQYF. The CDR3 DNA sequence: TGTGCCAGCAGCCCAGCCCCTGGGGCGTTGGTCGGGCAGTACTTC.

V is TRBV7-8 and J is TRBJ2-7; D is possibly TRBD2 (5 bases). CDR1 and CDR2 from the germline V gene are SGHVS and FQNEAQ. This CDR3 is built from 14 residues. V lost 5 bases and J 6 bases, leaving 17 bases between the germline ends. Here the CDR3 DNA reads TGTGCCAGCAGCCTAGATCCGGGGTTTGGCGAGCAGTACTTC. The encoded protein is CASSLDPGFGEQYF.

The chain carries TRBV5-6 and TRBJ1-4, with D possibly matching TRBD1 (5 bases). V lost 0 bases and J lost 7, with 16 bases in between. The germline CDR1 and CDR2 sequences are SGHDT and YYEEEE. The CDR3 is 16 residues long. The CDR3 loop is CASSLGGAPRSEKLFF. CDR3 nucleotide sequence: TGTGCCAGCAGCTTGGGCGGGGCCCCAAGGTCTGAAAAACTGTTTTTT.

The genes are TRBV6-1 and TRBJ1-1, with D possibly matching TRBD1 (6 bases). Trimming took 4 bases from V and 4 from J, leaving 19 bases between them. The CDR3 is 16 residues long. In germline, CDR1 is MNHNS, CDR2 SASEGT. CDR3 sequence (DNA): TGTGCCAGCAGTGGGGGAGGTCGGGGGGCCGGCACTGAAGCTTTCTTT. This sequence encodes CASSGGGRGAGTEAFF.

The chain combines TRBV6-5 with TRBJ2-3; TRBD1 aligns across 7 bases. The germline V gene has CDR1 MNHEY and CDR2 SVGAGI. J gave up 6 bases and V 6 bases, and 9 bases lay outside the gene matches. The CDR3 sequence is 14 residues long. The CDR3 DNA reads TGTGCCAGCAGCCTAGACAGGGTTCGGGATACGCAGTATTTT. Its protein product is CASSLDRVRDTQYF.

This chain connects TRBV10-3 to TRBJ1-6, with 9 bases aligning to TRBD1. The ends lost 4 bases at V and 8 bases at J; junction bases unmatched: 0. Germline V gene sequence: CDR1 ENHRY, CDR2 SYGVKD. The length of the CDR3 is 13 residues. This chain's CDR3 is CAISGQGDSPLHF. CDR3 DNA: TGTGCCATCAGTGGACAGGGGGATTCACCCCTCCACTTT.

This chain uses TRBV7-9 with TRBJ2-7; D may be TRBD2 (6 bases). The germline CDR1 and CDR2 sequences are SEHNR and FQNEAQ (reference sequence). V was pared by 1 base and J by 5 bases, with 12 bases between. This CDR3 is 14 amino acids long. CDR3 in DNA: TGTGCCAGCAGCTTAGATGGGGGACTCGACGAGCAGTACTTC. Translation: CASSLDGGLDEQYF.

The genes are TRBV11-2 and TRBJ2-5; 8 nucleotides match TRBD2. Germline V gene data show CDR1 as SGHAT and CDR2 as FQNNGV. CDR3 size: 16 residues. The V gene end was trimmed by 5 bases and the J gene end by 1 base; junction bases not matched to a gene: 9. The CDR3 loop reads CASSGEGLVLQETQYF. The DNA of the CDR3 is TGTGCCAGCAGCGGAGAGGGACTAGTCCTCCAAGAGACCCAGTACTTC.

The chain is built from TRBV15 and TRBJ2-5, with no clear D. The CDR3 extends over 14 amino acids. The V gene's germline CDR1 is LNHNV and CDR2 YYDKDF (reference sequence). V lost 1 base and J lost 5, with 11 bases in between. The CDR3 DNA reads TGTGCCACCAGCAGAGGAAGTGGCACGGAGACCCAGTACTTC. Its protein is CATSRGSGTETQYF.

This rearrangement joins TRBV4-3 to TRBJ1-2; D may be TRBD1 (6 bases). In germline, CDR1 is LGHNA, CDR2 YSLEER. V was shortened by 1 base and J by 6 bases, with 15 bases between the two germline ends. The CDR3 consists of 15 residues. The chain's CDR3 is CASSQAKFGGDGYTF. The CDR3 bases are TGCGCCAGCAGCCAAGCTAAATTTGGGGGCGATGGCTACACCTTC.

This clone has only a few counts. This chain uses TRBV20-1 with TRBJ2-1; D is uncertain. CDR3 length: 11 residues. Germline CDR1 is DFQATT and CDR2 is SNEGSKA (reference sequence). V dropped 7 bases and J dropped 7 bases, with 11 bases sitting between them. The CDR3 sequence is CSVQAWNEQFF. The DNA for the CDR3 is TGCAGTGTTCAAGCTTGGAATGAGCAGTTCTTC.